One and the same sample provided the 8 T cell receptor beta chains below, sequenced in a study of identical twins. MiXCR was run by TCRdb on the 5' RACE reads, yielding one entry per CDR3 protein. The sample includes some 1,700,000 distinct CDR3 sequences, roughly a third seen only once; the top ten take about 0.27%. The sample consisted of cord blood. The origin of the receptors is a newborn girl in good health.

The V gene is TRBV12-3 or TRBV12-4, the J gene TRBJ2-1, with TRBD2 matching over 11 bases. Germline trimming cut 6 bases from V and 3 bases from J; bases unmatched to any gene: 10. This CDR3 has 17 amino acids. The CDR3 protein is CASRPASSGGHYNEQFF. The CDR3 region has the DNA TGTGCCAGCAGACCCGCTTCTAGCGGGGGGCACTACAATGAGCAGTTCTTC.

This clonotype was counted ten times or more. The chain employs TRBV12-3 or TRBV12-4 and TRBJ1-4, with a weak D call TRBD1 (6 bases). Trimming shortened V by 2 bases and J by 0 bases, and 10 bases separated the two germline ends. The CDR3 runs to 16 residues. CDR3: CASSLFWTATNEKLFF. Written as DNA, the CDR3 is TGTGCCAGCAGTTTATTCTGGACAGCAACTAATGAAAAACTGTTTTTT.

The sample holds a few counts of this clonotype. The genes are TRBV7-8 and TRBJ2-7; 9 bases are a match to TRBD2. The CDR3 is made up of 14 amino acids. CDR1 is SGHVS and CDR2 is FQNEAQ in the germline V gene. The trim removed 2 bases at V and 3 bases at J, leaving 2 bases unmatched. This CDR3 is CASSLKAGGYEQYF. The DNA for the CDR3 is TGTGCCAGCAGCTTAAAAGCGGGGGGCTACGAGCAGTACTTC.

The V gene is TRBV3-1, the J gene TRBJ2-1; 11 bases line up with TRBD1. Unmatched junction bases numbered 4, after V lost 4 bases and J lost 5 bases. The CDR3 has 15 residues. Germline lookup yields CDR1 LGHDT and CDR2 YNNKEL (reference sequence). The CDR3: CASSPPGQGDNEQFF. The CDR3 bases are TGTGCCAGCAGCCCCCCGGGACAGGGGGACAATGAGCAGTTCTTC.

This clonotype was recorded a few times. V gene TRBV12-3 or TRBV12-4 combines with J gene TRBJ2-3; 9 bases agree with TRBD2. The CDR3 extends over 15 amino acids. J was trimmed by 3 bases and V by 6 bases; bases with no gene match: 7. In nucleotides, the CDR3 is TGTGCCAGCAGGGGTAGCGGGGGTAGAACAGATACGCAGTATTTT. Protein sequence: CASRGSGGRTDTQYF.

The chain links TRBV7-2 to TRBJ2-7, with D uncertain. V lost 5 bases and J 2 bases, leaving 13 bases between the germline ends. Looked up from germline, CDR1 is SGHTA and CDR2 is FQGNSA. CDR3 size: 14 residues. This CDR3 reads CASSPSTVTYEQYF. In nucleotides, the CDR3 is TGTGCCAGCAGCCCCTCCACCGTAACCTACGAGCAGTACTTC.

A few counts support this clonotype. The V gene is TRBV7-2, the J gene TRBJ2-7, with TRBD2 as a possible D gene (6 bases). Trimming left V 0 bases short and J 7 bases short, with 19 bases between. The CDR3 has 16 residues. Germline CDR1 reads SGHTA; CDR2 reads FQGNSA. CDR3: CASSLASVLAYNEQYF. For the CDR3, the DNA is TGTGCCAGCAGCTTAGCTAGCGTACTAGCCTACAATGAGCAGTACTTC.

This clonotype showed up just a few times. The V and J genes are TRBV6-5 and TRBJ1-4; D call uncertain. Germline values: CDR1 MNHEY, CDR2 SVGAGI. The V end was cut by 6 bases, the J end by 4 bases, with 12 bases between. The CDR3 spans 14 residues. CDR3 coding DNA: TGTGCCAGCAGGCTGGACGGCAATAATGAAAAACTGTTTTTT. Amino acid sequence: CASRLDGNNEKLFF.